The present T cell receptor beta chain was sequenced within a study of T cell responses to AZD1222 COVID-19 vaccine. As to this clone: Its target is not known.

Whole-study results and caveats: The peak T cell response came first, and repertoires were sampled only after it. Baseline seropositives among AZD1222 recipients totaled only 5 to 7. Clonal diversity was possibly underestimated, and white British individuals and females predominated among donors. Dominant CD4 TCR responses targeted spike regions 160-218 and 743-854.

Sequencing used immunoSEQ multiplex PCR; TCRdb keeps in-frame clones, though not all of them. The sample includes 140,000 to 150,000 clones, about 90% of them seen just once. The sequenced sample was peripheral blood, obtained on day 0 of MenACWY control vaccination. The receptor was isolated from an adult in good health.

The CDR3 coding sequence is TGTGCCAGCAGCGTAGGTAGCAGAAACACTGAAGCTTTCTTT. It yields the protein CASSVGSRNTEAFF. V gene TRBV9 combines with J gene TRBJ1-1; no clear D. Trimming stripped 0 bases from V and 2 bases from J, with 8 bases between. The germline V gene has CDR1 SGDLS and CDR2 YYNGEE. CDR3 length equals 14 residues.